At least ten counts were recorded for the clone carrying this T cell receptor beta chain. The antigen is not known. Template-switching 5'RACE yielded the TCR cDNA; a universal primer site and UMIs were added in the process. In TCRdb, the 5' RACE reads were re-called with MiXCR into one record per CDR3 protein. The table has 230,000 or so distinct CDR3 sequences, roughly 6.2% seen once. The CDR3 covers 15 residues. Trimming at V came to 5 bases and at J to 7 bases, leaving 6 bases not matched to a gene. Germline V lookup: CDR1 KGHDR, CDR2 SFDVKD. The record originates from a study of T cells after yellow fever vaccination. Study outcomes and limitations: Abundant clonotypes from the bulk population could contaminate FACS-sorted repertoires. On re-exposure, the response was weaker but peaked faster, at day 5 versus 15.

The TCR comes from a man aged 30-40 years who received the YFV17D yellow fever vaccine. The rearrangement uses TRBV24-1 and TRBJ1-6; TRBD1 aligns across 8 bases. This material consisted of CD4+ T cells sorted from PBMCs, taken on the day of the yellow fever booster vaccination. CDR3 loop: CATSAARDRNSPLHF. For the CDR3, the DNA is TGTGCCACCAGTGCCGCCCGGGACAGGAATTCACCCCTCCACTTT.